One sample yielded the 3 T cell receptor beta chains listed below, sequenced in a study of MAIT cells during Salmonella Paratyphi A infection. No antigen has been identified for these receptors. The time point is: mid-infection, around enteric fever diagnosis. MAIT cells were sorted by flow cytometry as Valpha7.2+ CD161+ T cells. MiXCR, applied by TCRdb to the 5' RACE reads, yields one record per CDR3 protein. The table lists 1,000 to 1,500 distinct CDR3 sequences, approximately 55% of them singletons. Broader study findings: Infection appeared not to change oligoclonal MAIT cell TRBV usage, which favoured TRBV20 and TRBV6.

The sequencing used MAIT cells from blood, collected at the middle sampling point of the challenge study. The origin of the receptors is a person between 18 and 75 years old who was deliberately infected with Salmonella Paratyphi A in a paratyphoid fever challenge study.

The table lists this clonotype with many counts. V is TRBV7-6 and J is TRBJ2-7; D unclear. This CDR3 has 13 residues. Germline V lookup: CDR1 SGHVS, CDR2 FNYEAQ. The V and J ends lost 1 base and 6 bases respectively, with 10 bases between them. The CDR3 DNA follows: TGTGCCAGCAGCTTAGGAAAGGGCACCGAGCAGTACTTC. Its protein product is CASSLGKGTEQYF.

This clonotype is large by share. Here the CDR3 reads CASSEAVGDSISYEQYF. CDR3 in DNA: TGTGCCAGCAGTGAAGCAGTAGGGGACTCGATCTCCTACGAGCAGTACTTC. The chain joins TRBV2 to TRBJ2-7; possibly TRBD2 for D (6 bases). V lost 0 bases and J lost 0, with 15 bases in between. This CDR3 is built from 17 residues. The germline gives CDR1 SNHLY, CDR2 FYNNEI.

For this clonotype: Because it lacks the conserved phenylalanine or tryptophan at the end, this CDR3 is likely a read error. This rearrangement joins TRBV20-1 to TRBJ2-7; D possibly matches TRBD1 or TRBD2 (5 bases each). Germline loops: CDR1 DFQATT, CDR2 SNEGSKA (reference sequence). Trimming removed 0 bases from V and 7 bases from J, with 22 bases in between. The CDR3 is 16 amino acids. CDR3 DNA: TGCAGTGCTAGAGACCACCGATCCGGGGACGTTGGGGAGCAGTACGGA. Translating gives CSARDHRSGDVGEQYG.